What follows is one TCR beta chain and its context. Germline V gives CDR1 MGHRA, CDR2 YSYEKL. This CDR3 is 18 amino acids long. Trimming took off 1 base at V and 12 bases at J, with 28 bases between the two ends. This record comes from a study of preoperative IRX-2 immunotherapy in early breast cancer. Indicated treatment: preoperative locoregional IRX-2 cytokine immunotherapy. This phase Ib study tested locoregional IRX-2 cytokine immunotherapy given before surgery. Sequenced by immunoSEQ multiplex PCR; TCRdb stores in-frame clones only, minus some. Among roughly 57,000 clones listed, roughly 95% were seen once.

The sample was acquired from a patient treated with IRX-2 immunotherapy. This chain joins TRBV4-1 and TRBJ2-1, with TRBD2 as a possible D gene (7 bases). The sequence was collected from a human donor with breast cancer. This CDR3 reads CASSQVGAGRGPKGGQFF. The CDR3 DNA is TGCGCCAGCAGCCAAGTCGGGGCTGGGCGGGGGCCCAAGGGGGGGCAGTTCTTC.